These 14 T cell receptor beta chains originate from one sample sequenced in a study of T cells in Graves' hyperthyroidism and ophthalmopathy. The source material, RNA transcripts, was used to amplify TCR beta CDR3 regions. The study used the HTBI primer set for a first-round RT-PCR of the TCR CDR3. TCRdb passed the multiplex PCR reads through MiXCR, listing each CDR3 protein once. The data show around 280,000 distinct CDR3 sequences, around 13% seen once. Input material: blood. These receptors originate from a woman aged 35 to 49 with Graves' hyperthyroidism.

This clonotype was recorded many times. This chain connects TRBV7-9 to TRBJ2-5, with TRBD1 matching over 8 bases. After removal of 4 bases from V and 5 bases from J, the junction contained 3 bases not matched to a gene. Germline V gene lookup returns CDR1 SEHNR and CDR2 FQNEAQ (reference sequence). The CDR3 extends over 13 amino acids. CDR3 region: CASSYRGRETQYF. The CDR3, as DNA: TGTGCCAGCAGCTACAGGGGGAGGGAGACCCAGTACTTC.

This clonotype has a count of ten or more. This rearrangement joins TRBV28 to TRBJ2-1; TRBD2 aligns across 14 bases. There are 15 residues in the CDR3. CDR1 is MDHEN and CDR2 is SYDVKM in the germline V gene. J gave up 7 bases and V 6 bases, and 5 bases lay outside the gene matches. CDR3 sequence: CASRGTSGRYNEQFF. CDR3 nucleotide sequence: TGTGCCAGCAGGGGGACTAGCGGGAGATATAATGAGCAGTTCTTC.

This clonotype was counted at least ten times. CDR3 nucleotide sequence: TGTGCCATTGCAAGCGGGGATACGCAGTATTTT. Its protein is CAIASGDTQYF. V is TRBV27 and J is TRBJ2-3, with a possible D match to TRBD2 (6 bases). The V and J ends lost 10 bases and 6 bases respectively, with 11 bases between them. The CDR3 runs to 11 residues. The germline V gene has CDR1 MNHEY and CDR2 SMNVEV (reference sequence).

This clonotype was observed many times. V usage is TRBV10-3 and J usage is TRBJ1-1; weak D call: TRBD1 (5 bases). In germline, CDR1 is ENHRY, CDR2 SYGVKD. This CDR3 region has 15 residues. V gave up 8 bases and J gave up 3 bases, with 19 bases separating them. CDR3 in DNA: TGTGCCATCGCTCCGGGGTCCAGGGCGGACACTGAAGCTTTCTTT. Translated, it gives CAIAPGSRADTEAFF.

This clonotype was observed at least ten times. The gene calls are TRBV20-1 and TRBJ2-1; 10 bases fit TRBD1. This CDR3 spans 16 amino acids. The ends lost 2 bases at V and 8 bases at J; junction bases unmatched: 12. The germline CDR1 and CDR2 sequences are DFQATT and SNEGSKA (reference sequence). CDR3 loop: CSARSGGTGVGYEQFF. For the CDR3, the DNA is TGCAGTGCTAGATCCGGGGGGACAGGGGTAGGCTATGAGCAGTTCTTC.

This clonotype was detected many times. This chain joins TRBV2 and TRBJ1-1, with TRBD1 identical over 9 bases. From germline, CDR1 is SNHLY and CDR2 FYNNEI. V lost 10 bases and J lost 5; bases outside the gene matches: 5. The CDR3 sequence is 12 residues long. CDR3 in DNA: TGTGCCACCGGACAGGGGCTGACTGAAGCTTTCTTT. Translating it yields CATGQGLTEAFF.

Many counts were recorded for this clonotype. V and J are TRBV20-1 and TRBJ2-5, with 7 bases fitting TRBD1. Germline values: CDR1 DFQATT, CDR2 SNEGSKA (reference sequence). The V segment lost 6 bases and the J segment 0 bases; nucleotides outside the gene matches: 10. CDR3 length: 15 amino acids. DNA of the CDR3: TGCAGTGCCAATCGACAGGGCCATCACCAAGAGACCCAGTACTTC. This encodes CSANRQGHHQETQYF.

This clonotype was seen many times. The chain employs TRBV6-2 or TRBV6-3 and TRBJ2-7; 9 bases fit TRBD2. The length of the CDR3 is 13 residues. V lost 7 bases and J lost 3; bases outside the gene matches: 4. CDR1 is MNHEY and CDR2 is SVGEGT in the germline V gene. As DNA, the CDR3 is TGTGCCAGCACCCTAGCGGGATACTACGAGCAGTACTTC. Translating gives CASTLAGYYEQYF.

The chain combines TRBV3-1 with TRBJ1-1; D not certain. Trimming took off 1 base at V and 1 base at J, with 7 bases between the two ends. CDR3 length equals 14 residues. Germline CDR1 reads LGHDT; CDR2 reads YNNKEL (reference sequence). The CDR3 sequence is CASSQGSSNTEAFF. CDR3 sequence (DNA): TGTGCCAGCAGCCAAGGTTCCTCGAACACTGAAGCTTTCTTT.

This clonotype was seen repeatedly, ten times or more. The J gene is TRBJ1-1, the V gene TRBV13; D unresolved. V lost 2 bases and J 5 bases, leaving 15 bases between the germline ends. The germline V gene has CDR1 PRHDT and CDR2 FYEKMQ (reference sequence). This CDR3 is built from 15 residues. CDR3 in DNA: TGTGCCAGCAGCTTAAGAGGTACGGCTTTGACTGAAGCTTTCTTT. Its protein product is CASSLRGTALTEAFF.

There are many counts of this clonotype. This chain joins TRBV27 and TRBJ1-5, with D possibly matching TRBD1 (5 bases). V shed 6 bases and J shed 7 bases, with 22 bases lying between them. Germline CDR1 MNHEY, CDR2 SMNVEV (reference sequence). The CDR3 is 16 residues long. Here the CDR3 DNA reads TGTGCCAGCAGCCTCCGGGACCCACTTTCGGGCCAGCCCCAGCATTTT. Translated, it gives CASSLRDPLSGQPQHF.

This clonotype was detected ten times or more. The gene calls are TRBV6-1 and TRBJ1-3; a possible D gene is TRBD1 (5 bases). From germline, CDR1 is MNHNS and CDR2 SASEGT. With 4 bases removed from V and 2 bases from J, the gap between germline ends came to 21 bases. There are 18 residues in the CDR3. The CDR3, as DNA: TGTGCCAGCAGTGGGACTTACGAGGGGATAAGGGCTGGAAACACCATATATTTT. Translated: CASSGTYEGIRAGNTIYF.

A few counts support this clonotype. The CDR3, as DNA: TGTGCCAGCAGCTTAGAATGGGACACTGCCTACGAGCAGTACTTC. It yields the protein CASSLEWDTAYEQYF. The chain carries TRBV7-6 and TRBJ2-7; D might be TRBD1 (6 bases). V lost 1 base, J lost 2 bases, and 12 bases lay in between. The length of the CDR3 is 15 residues. Germline loops: CDR1 SGHVS, CDR2 FNYEAQ. Looking up the rest from reference TRBV7-6 and TRBJ2-7 gives the full variable domain: GAGVSQSPRYKVTKRGQDVALRCDPISGHVSLYWYRQALGQGPEFLTYFNYEAQQDKSGLPNDRFSAERPEGSISTLTIQRTEQRDSAMYRCASSLEWDTAYEQYFGPGTRLTVT.

In its sample, this clonotype was seen many times. The chain carries TRBV29-1 and TRBJ2-5; 9 bases align to TRBD2. V shed 4 bases, J shed 5 bases, and the junction held 11 bases outside the gene matches. The CDR3 totals 15 residues. Germline V gene sequence: CDR1 SQVTM, CDR2 ANQGSEA. CDR3 DNA sequence: TGCAGCGTTGCGTTTAGCGGGAGAGGAGGGGAGACCCAGTACTTC. Residues: CSVAFSGRGGETQYF.